This TCR beta chain was identified during a study of blood T cell repertoires in COVID-19. Someone with COVID-19 had been met by exposed participants within 2 weeks before study entry. Sequenced by immunoSEQ multiplex PCR; TCRdb stores in-frame clones only, minus some. This sample has more than 250,000 clones, with approximately 80% found just once. With 3 bases removed from V and 4 bases from J, the gap between germline ends came to 7 bases. This CDR3 region has 12 residues. The specimen sequenced was PBMCs or T cells enriched from blood (not recorded which). This clonotype originated in a man aged 35 to 55 who had been exposed to COVID-19. V usage is TRBV12-3 or TRBV12-4 and J usage is TRBJ2-7; D possibly corresponds to TRBD1 (6 bases). DNA of the CDR3: TGTGCCAGCAGTTTCACAGGGTACGAGCAGTACTTC. Protein sequence: CASSFTGYEQYF.